The 21 T cell receptor beta chains reported below all come from one sample, sequenced in a study of cytomegalovirus exposure and HLA in healthy donors. 60 Vbeta and 13 Jbeta primers were used in PCR. Libraries were prepared by immunoSEQ multiplex PCR; TCRdb keeps only in-frame clonotypes and omits some of them. The table shows tens of thousands of clones, with around 78% occurring only once. Input material: PBMCs. These receptors all stem from a male donor in good health and CMV-seropositive.

This clone has a single count. This sequence joins TRBV7-9 and TRBJ1-2; weak D call: TRBD1 (5 bases). There are 15 residues in the CDR3. Per germline, CDR1 SEHNR and CDR2 FQNEAQ (reference sequence). Trimming shortened V by 2 bases and J by 7 bases, and 17 bases separated the two germline ends. The CDR3 DNA follows: TGTGCCAGCAGCTTAATTTCGGTTCTGCAGGGTGGCTACACCTTC. Translation gives CASSLISVLQGGYTF.

The V and J genes are TRBV6-5 and TRBJ1-5, with D possibly matching TRBD1 (5 bases). The CDR3 has 13 amino acids. The V end lost 6 bases, the J end lost 7 bases, and 13 bases lay between the germline ends. CDR1 is MNHEY, CDR2 SVGAGI, per germline. The chain's CDR3 is CASRSGTEQPQHF. DNA for the CDR3: TGTGCCAGCAGGTCCGGGACTGAGCAGCCCCAGCATTTT.

The rearrangement links TRBV5-1 to TRBJ1-1, with D unresolved. Germline V gene data show CDR1 as SGHRS and CDR2 as YFSETQ. The length of the CDR3 is 11 residues. V was trimmed by 2 bases and J by 11 bases, leaving 10 bases between them. Here the CDR3 DNA reads TGCGCCAGCAGCTTCCGGGGTGAGGCTTTCTTT. Translation gives CASSFRGEAFF.

This clone was counted a few times. The chain employs TRBV27 and TRBJ2-1; 12 bases line up with TRBD2. The CDR3 length is 17 residues. With V trimmed by 2 bases and J by 2 bases, 4 bases remained unmatched. Germline V gene data show CDR1 as MNHEY and CDR2 as SMNVEV (reference sequence). CDR3 sequence reads: CASSLLAGGFPYNEQFF. CDR3 in DNA: TGTGCCAGCAGTTTACTAGCGGGAGGGTTTCCCTACAATGAGCAGTTCTTC.

The CDR3 nucleotides read TGTGCCAGCAGCGCCCGCGGGACGGAGCGCGGCGAGCAGTACTTC. It codes for CASSARGTERGEQYF. The chain has TRBV7-9 and TRBJ2-7; D may be TRBD2 (6 bases). Germline CDR1 reads SEHNR; CDR2 reads FQNEAQ (reference sequence). The CDR3 length is 15 residues. V lost 5 bases, J lost 6 bases, and 20 bases lay in between.

The chain is built from TRBV12-5 and TRBJ1-2; maybe TRBD1 (5 bases). The V gene lost 5 bases and the J gene lost 1 base, with 8 bases spanning the gap. There are 13 residues in the CDR3. Germline V lookup: CDR1 LGHNT, CDR2 FRNRAP. The CDR3 protein is CASGLGVNYGYTF. The CDR3 nucleotides read TGTGCTAGTGGTCTAGGGGTTAACTATGGCTACACCTTC.

This clone was detected once. The chain uses TRBV30 and TRBJ1-3; no reliable D call. The CDR3 runs to 16 residues. CDR1 GTSNPN and CDR2 SVGIG come from the germline V gene (reference sequence). Trimming shortened V by 0 bases and J by 3 bases, and 15 bases separated the two germline ends. DNA for the CDR3: TGTGCCTGGAGTGTACGGAGGGTAGGCGATGGAAACACCATATATTTT. Its translation is CAWSVRRVGDGNTIYF. The full variable domain, with the rest looked up from reference TRBV30 and TRBJ1-3, is SQTIHQWPATLVQPVGSPLSLECTVEGTSNPNLYWYRQAAGRGLQLLFYSVGIGQISSEVPQNLSASRPQDRQFILSSKKLLLSDSGFYLCAWSVRRVGDGNTIYFGEGSWLTVV.

This clone was seen more than once but under ten times. J is TRBJ2-7 and V is TRBV5-4; 7 bases agree with TRBD2. Trimming took 0 bases from V and 9 from J; bases not matched to a gene: 9. Germline CDR1 reads SGHNT; CDR2 reads YYREEE (reference sequence). The CDR3 runs 14 residues. This CDR3 reads CASSLGAGPGGQYF. The CDR3 nucleotides are TGTGCCAGCAGCTTGGGGGCAGGACCGGGGGGGCAGTACTTC.

The chain uses TRBV11-2 and TRBJ2-7; the D gene is possibly TRBD1 (5 bases). With 8 bases removed from V and 3 bases from J, the gap between germline ends came to 14 bases. The CDR3 runs 13 residues. Germline lookup yields CDR1 SGHAT and CDR2 FQNNGV. The CDR3 DNA reads TGTGCCAGCCGCCAGGGTCATATCTACGAGCAGTACTTC. It yields the protein CASRQGHIYEQYF.

The chain joins TRBV9 to TRBJ1-2, with 8 bases identical to TRBD1. This CDR3 has 18 amino acids. V gave up 3 bases and J gave up 3 bases; unmatched junction bases: 16. The germline V gene has CDR1 SGDLS and CDR2 YYNGEE. DNA of the CDR3: TGTGCCAGCAGCGGCCGACAGGGGTGGGGGCTAGATCACTATGGCTACACCTTC. It yields the protein CASSGRQGWGLDHYGYTF.

This clone was observed a handful of times. CDR3 nucleotides: TGTGCCAGCAGCTTATCTGCGTACAATGAGCAGTTCTTC. Translating gives CASSLSAYNEQFF. The V call is TRBV7-3, the J call TRBJ2-1; D remains ambiguous. The CDR3 runs to 13 residues. V was shortened by 2 bases and J by 4 bases, with 6 bases between the two germline ends. Germline V gene lookup returns CDR1 SGHTA and CDR2 FQGTGA.

The chain has TRBV5-1 and TRBJ1-2, with 9 bases fitting TRBD1. Trimming cost V 0 bases and J 8 bases; bases outside gene matches: 11. The length of the CDR3 is 16 residues. Germline CDR1 is SGHRS and CDR2 is YFSETQ. The CDR3 DNA reads TGCGCCAGCAGCTTGGCTTCTGGACAGGGGTGGGGAGGCTACACCTTC. Translating gives CASSLASGQGWGGYTF. The variable domain in full, with the rest retrieved from reference TRBV5-1 and TRBJ1-2, is KAGVTQTPRYLIKTRGQQVTLSCSPISGHRSVSWYQQTPGQGLQFLFEYFSETQRNKGNFPGRFSGRQFSNSRSEMNVSTLELGDSALYLCASSLASGQGWGGYTFGSGTRLTVV.

V is TRBV4-1 and J is TRBJ1-5; D possibly corresponds to TRBD1 (5 bases). Trimming stripped 1 base from V and 1 base from J, with 5 bases between. Germline lookup yields CDR1 MGHRA and CDR2 YSYEKL. The CDR3 loop spans 14 amino acids. CDR3 bases: TGCGCCAGCAGCCAAGGACAGAGCAATCAGCCCCAGCATTTT. Its protein product is CASSQGQSNQPQHF.

This clone was found a few times. CDR3 region: CASSLGLAEYNEQFF. The CDR3, as DNA: TGCGCCAGCAGCTTGGGGTTAGCGGAGTACAATGAGCAGTTCTTC. The rearrangement uses TRBV5-1 and TRBJ2-1, with D maybe TRBD2 (6 bases). The length of the CDR3 is 15 residues. The V gene's germline CDR1 is SGHRS and CDR2 YFSETQ. The V end lost 0 bases, the J end lost 4 bases, and 11 bases lay between the germline ends.

V usage is TRBV5-1 and J usage is TRBJ1-1, with 7 nucleotides matching TRBD1. V lost 0 bases, J lost 5 bases, and 10 bases stayed unmatched. This CDR3 has 16 residues. Per the germline V gene, CDR1 is SGHRS and CDR2 is YFSETQ. CDR3 in amino acids: CASSLATGVARTEAFF. The CDR3 DNA is TGCGCCAGCAGCTTGGCTACAGGGGTGGCGAGGACTGAAGCTTTCTTT.

V gene TRBV28 combines with J gene TRBJ2-5; perhaps TRBD2 as D (6 bases). The CDR3 sequence is 16 residues long. Germline CDR1 and CDR2: MDHEN and SYDVKM. Trimming stripped 5 bases from V and 0 bases from J, with 16 bases between. DNA of the CDR3: TGTGCCAGCAGTGGGGCTAGCGAGGTGTACCAAGAGACCCAGTACTTC. This gives the protein CASSGASEVYQETQYF.

V usage is TRBV19 and J usage is TRBJ1-1, with TRBD1 matching 9 bases. Losses at the gene ends were 5 bases for V and 5 bases for J; bases not matched to a gene: 6. Germline CDR1 and CDR2: LNHDA and SQIVND (reference sequence). CDR3 size: 14 residues. Written as DNA, the CDR3 is TGTGCCAGTAGTCCAGGACAGGGGCGGACTGAAGCTTTCTTT. This gives the protein CASSPGQGRTEAFF.

The genes are TRBV5-6 and TRBJ2-1, with 8 bases matching TRBD2. Germline values: CDR1 SGHDT, CDR2 YYEEEE. The CDR3 is 15 amino acids. After removal of 5 bases from V and 7 bases from J, the junction contained 11 bases not matched to a gene. In DNA, the CDR3 is TGTGCCAGCAGTCGGGAGGGCCTTGCGGGTAATGAGCAGTTCTTC. Translated: CASSREGLAGNEQFF.

The chain recombines TRBV19 with TRBJ2-3; D uncertain. The CDR3 length is 15 residues. The V end was cut by 3 bases, the J end by 2 bases, with 12 bases between. From germline, CDR1 is LNHDA and CDR2 SQIVND (reference sequence). The CDR3 sequence is CASSMTGSFTDTQYF. The CDR3 DNA reads TGTGCCAGTAGTATGACCGGGTCCTTCACAGATACGCAGTATTTT.

The chain combines TRBV5-1 with TRBJ2-5; D gene ambiguous. In germline, CDR1 is SGHRS, CDR2 YFSETQ. The CDR3 consists of 12 residues. Trimming took 2 bases from V and 10 from J, leaving 12 bases between them. The chain's CDR3 is CASSFSKSGQYF. The DNA for the CDR3 is TGCGCCAGCAGCTTTTCCAAGAGTGGCCAGTACTTC.

This rearrangement joins TRBV9 to TRBJ2-1; D not certain. This CDR3 spans 16 amino acids. Germline loops: CDR1 SGDLS, CDR2 YYNGEE. V was clipped by 0 bases and J by 6 bases, with 16 bases between them. The CDR3 reads CASSVVPPGSANEQFF. The CDR3 region has the DNA TGTGCCAGCAGCGTAGTGCCCCCCGGAAGCGCCAATGAGCAGTTCTTC.